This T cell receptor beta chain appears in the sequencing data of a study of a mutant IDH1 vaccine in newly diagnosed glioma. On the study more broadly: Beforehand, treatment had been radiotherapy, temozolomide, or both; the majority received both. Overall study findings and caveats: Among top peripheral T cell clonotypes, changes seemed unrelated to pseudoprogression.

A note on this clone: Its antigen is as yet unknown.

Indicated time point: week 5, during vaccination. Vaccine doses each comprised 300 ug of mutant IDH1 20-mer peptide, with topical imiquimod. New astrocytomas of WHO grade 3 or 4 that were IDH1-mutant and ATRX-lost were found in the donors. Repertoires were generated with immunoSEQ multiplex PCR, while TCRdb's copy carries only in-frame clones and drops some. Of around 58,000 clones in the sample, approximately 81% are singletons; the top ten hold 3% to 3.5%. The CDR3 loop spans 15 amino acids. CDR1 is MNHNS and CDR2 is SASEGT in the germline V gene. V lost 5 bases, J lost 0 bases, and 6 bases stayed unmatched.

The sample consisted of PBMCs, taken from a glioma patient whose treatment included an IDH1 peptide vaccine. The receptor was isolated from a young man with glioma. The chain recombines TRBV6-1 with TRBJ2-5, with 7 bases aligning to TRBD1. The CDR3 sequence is CASSIQQGYQETQYF. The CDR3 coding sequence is TGTGCCAGCAGTATACAACAGGGGTACCAAGAGACCCAGTACTTC.